The clone carrying this T cell receptor beta chain was counted a single time. What it recognizes is unknown. Trimming took 6 bases from V and 5 from J, leaving 14 bases between them. CDR3 length: 13 residues. CDR1 and CDR2 (germline): KGHSH, LQKENI. The sample belongs to a study of cytomegalovirus exposure and HLA in healthy donors. Study-wide context: There were some 400 genotyped donors. Of these, about 81% fell in the genetic ancestry cluster associated with self-reported Caucasian donors.

Study-level findings and limits: Previous analysis showed most TCR beta V segments were productive about 90% or about 30% of the time. Presence/absence results assume similar sequencing depth per donor, which may not hold.

The PCR employed 60 Vbeta primers together with 13 Jbeta primers. The protocol was immunoSEQ multiplex PCR, while the TCRdb copy is restricted to in-frame clones and leaves out a portion. This sample carries 100,000 to 130,000 clones, approximately 76% of them seen once, and the ten largest clones take roughly 2.1%. The source material was PBMCs. The chain has TRBV18 and TRBJ2-7; D perhaps matches TRBD1 (6 bases). This TCR derives from a young man in good health and CMV-seronegative. Here the CDR3 DNA reads TGTGCCAGCTCCCCTCAGGGGATGGACGAGCAGTACTTC. Translated, it gives CASSPQGMDEQYF.